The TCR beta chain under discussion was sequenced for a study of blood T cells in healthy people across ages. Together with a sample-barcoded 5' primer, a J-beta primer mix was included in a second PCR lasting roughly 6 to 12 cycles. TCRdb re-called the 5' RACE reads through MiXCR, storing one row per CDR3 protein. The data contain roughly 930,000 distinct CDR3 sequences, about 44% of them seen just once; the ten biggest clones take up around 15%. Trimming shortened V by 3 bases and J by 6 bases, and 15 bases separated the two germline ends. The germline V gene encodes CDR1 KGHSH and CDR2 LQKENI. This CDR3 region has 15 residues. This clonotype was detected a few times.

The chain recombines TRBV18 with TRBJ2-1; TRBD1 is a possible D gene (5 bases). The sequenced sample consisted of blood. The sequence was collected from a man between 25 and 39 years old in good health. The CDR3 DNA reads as TGTGCCAGCTCACCGGACATAGGGGCTGTCAATGAGCAGTTCTTC. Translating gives CASSPDIGAVNEQFF.